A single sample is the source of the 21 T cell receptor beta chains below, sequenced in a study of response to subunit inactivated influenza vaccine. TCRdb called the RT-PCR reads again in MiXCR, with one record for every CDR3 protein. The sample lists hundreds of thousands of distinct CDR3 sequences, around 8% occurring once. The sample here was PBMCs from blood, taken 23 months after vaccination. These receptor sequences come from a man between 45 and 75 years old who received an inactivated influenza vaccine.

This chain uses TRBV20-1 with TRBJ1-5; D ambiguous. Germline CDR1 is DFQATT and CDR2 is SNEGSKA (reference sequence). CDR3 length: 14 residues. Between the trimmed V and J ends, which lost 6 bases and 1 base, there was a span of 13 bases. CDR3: CSAGSDGSNQPQHF. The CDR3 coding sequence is TGCAGTGCAGGGTCGGACGGGAGCAATCAGCCCCAGCATTTT.

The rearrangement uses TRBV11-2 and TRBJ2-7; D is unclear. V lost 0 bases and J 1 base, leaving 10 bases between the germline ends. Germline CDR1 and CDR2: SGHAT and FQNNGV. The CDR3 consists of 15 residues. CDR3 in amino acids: CASSLDRLASYEQYF. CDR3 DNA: TGTGCCAGCAGCTTAGATCGTTTGGCTTCCTACGAGCAGTACTTC.

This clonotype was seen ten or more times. CDR3 loop: CASSLSGRTEQFF. CDR3 coding DNA: TGTGCCAGCAGCTTATCGGGGAGAACGGAGCAGTTCTTC. The chain is built from TRBV11-2 and TRBJ2-1, with a possible D match to TRBD2 (5 bases). This CDR3 has 13 residues. The germline CDR1 and CDR2 sequences are SGHAT and FQNNGV. V lost 2 bases, J lost 10 bases, and 12 bases lay in between.

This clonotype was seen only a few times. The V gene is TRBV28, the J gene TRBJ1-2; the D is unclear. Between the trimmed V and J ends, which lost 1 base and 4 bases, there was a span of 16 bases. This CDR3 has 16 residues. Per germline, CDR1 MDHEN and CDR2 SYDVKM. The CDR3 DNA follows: TGTGCCAGCAGTTTATTATATAGAGGCAGGACCTATGGCTACACCTTC. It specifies CASSLLYRGRTYGYTF.

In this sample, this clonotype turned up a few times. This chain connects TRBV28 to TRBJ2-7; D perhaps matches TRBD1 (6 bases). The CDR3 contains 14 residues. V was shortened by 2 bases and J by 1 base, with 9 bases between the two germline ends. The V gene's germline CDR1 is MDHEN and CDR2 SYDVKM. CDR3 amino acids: CASSLRQVSYEQYF. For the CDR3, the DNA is TGTGCCAGCAGTTTAAGACAGGTTTCCTACGAGCAGTACTTC.

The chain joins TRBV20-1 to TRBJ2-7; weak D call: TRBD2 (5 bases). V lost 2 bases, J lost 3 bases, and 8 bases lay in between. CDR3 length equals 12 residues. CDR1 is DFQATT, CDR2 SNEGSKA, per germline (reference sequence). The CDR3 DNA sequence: TGCAGTGCTAGAACTAGACGCTACGAGCAGTACTTC. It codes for CSARTRRYEQYF.

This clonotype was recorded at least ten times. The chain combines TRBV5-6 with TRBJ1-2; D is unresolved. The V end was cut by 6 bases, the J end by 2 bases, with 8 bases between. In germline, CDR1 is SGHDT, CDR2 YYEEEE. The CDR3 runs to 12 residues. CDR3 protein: CASTWLNYGYTF. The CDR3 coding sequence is TGTGCCAGCACCTGGTTGAACTATGGCTACACCTTC. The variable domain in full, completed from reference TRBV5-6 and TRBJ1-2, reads DAGVTQSPTHLIKTRGQQVTLRCSPKSGHDTVSWYQQALGQGPQFIFQYYEEEERQRGNFPDRFSGHQFPNYSSELNVNALLLGDSALYLCASTWLNYGYTFGSGTRLTVV.

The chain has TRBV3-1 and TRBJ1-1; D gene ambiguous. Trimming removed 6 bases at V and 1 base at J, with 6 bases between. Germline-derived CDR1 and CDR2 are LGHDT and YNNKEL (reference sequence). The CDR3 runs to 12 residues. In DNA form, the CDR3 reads TGTGCCAGCAGTGCCACGAACACTGAAGCTTTCTTT. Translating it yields CASSATNTEAFF.

CDR3 residues: CASSWQKGTGELFF. In DNA form, the CDR3 reads TGTGCCAGCAGTTGGCAGAAGGGTACCGGGGAGCTGTTTTTT. V is TRBV6-5 and J is TRBJ2-2; D not resolved. Germline lookup yields CDR1 MNHEY and CDR2 SVGAGI. The CDR3 has 14 residues. Trimming shortened V by 4 bases and J by 5 bases, and 11 bases separated the two germline ends.

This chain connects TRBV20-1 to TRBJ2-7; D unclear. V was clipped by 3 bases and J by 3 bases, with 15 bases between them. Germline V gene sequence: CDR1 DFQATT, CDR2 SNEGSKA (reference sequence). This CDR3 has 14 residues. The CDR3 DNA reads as TGCAGTGCTAGTAAGTGGGGATTTAACTACGAGCAGTACTTC. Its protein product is CSASKWGFNYEQYF.

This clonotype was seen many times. This CDR3 reads CASQLGFGELFF. The CDR3 DNA is TGTGCCTCTCAACTGGGATTCGGGGAGCTGTTTTTT. This chain connects TRBV28 to TRBJ2-2; no firm D call. Germline V gives CDR1 MDHEN, CDR2 SYDVKM. The V gene lost 11 bases and the J gene lost 7 bases, with 14 bases spanning the gap. The CDR3 contains 12 residues.

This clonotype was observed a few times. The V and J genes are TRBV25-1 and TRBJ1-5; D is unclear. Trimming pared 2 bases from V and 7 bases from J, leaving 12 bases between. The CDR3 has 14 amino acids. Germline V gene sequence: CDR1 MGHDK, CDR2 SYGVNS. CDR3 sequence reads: CASSEPGEGQPQHF. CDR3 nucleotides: TGTGCCAGCAGTGAACCGGGAGAAGGGCAGCCCCAGCATTTT.

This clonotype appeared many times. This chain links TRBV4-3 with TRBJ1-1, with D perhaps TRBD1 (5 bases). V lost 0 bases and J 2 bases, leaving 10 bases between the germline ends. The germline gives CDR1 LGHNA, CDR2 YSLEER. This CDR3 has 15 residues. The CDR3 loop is CASSQDRGGNTEAFF. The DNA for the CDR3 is TGCGCCAGCAGCCAAGATCGGGGGGGAAACACTGAAGCTTTCTTT.

The CDR3 DNA sequence: TGCGCCAGCAGCCCTCTTGGGGGGACAGGGGACGCGTCCTACGAGCAGTACTTC. It encodes CASSPLGGTGDASYEQYF. The chain is built from TRBV5-1 and TRBJ2-7; 10 bases agree with TRBD1. CDR1 and CDR2 from the germline V gene are SGHRS and YFSETQ. The V gene end was trimmed by 4 bases and the J gene end by 1 base; junction bases not matched to a gene: 14. The CDR3 is 18 residues long.

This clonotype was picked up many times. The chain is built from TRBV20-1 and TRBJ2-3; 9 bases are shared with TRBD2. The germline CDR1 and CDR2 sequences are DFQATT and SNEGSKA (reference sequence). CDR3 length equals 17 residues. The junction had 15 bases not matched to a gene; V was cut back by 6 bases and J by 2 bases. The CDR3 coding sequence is TGCAGTGCCGGCCCGCGGGGGGGCATGTCTTACACAGATACGCAGTATTTT. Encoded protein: CSAGPRGGMSYTDTQYF.

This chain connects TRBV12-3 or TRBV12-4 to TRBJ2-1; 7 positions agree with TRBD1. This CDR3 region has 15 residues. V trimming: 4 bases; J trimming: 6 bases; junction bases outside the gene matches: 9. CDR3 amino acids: CASSSSGQARNEQFF. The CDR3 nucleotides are TGTGCCAGCAGTTCCTCCGGACAGGCCCGCAATGAGCAGTTCTTC.

CDR3 sequence (DNA): TGTGCCACCAGTGATCCCCGAACAACAGGGCTCGAGCAGTACTTC. Protein product: CATSDPRTTGLEQYF. The V call is TRBV24-1, the J call TRBJ2-7; a weak D match, TRBD1 (6 bases). Trimming removed 3 bases at V and 6 bases at J, with 17 bases between. This CDR3 has 15 amino acids. Germline loops: CDR1 KGHDR, CDR2 SFDVKD.

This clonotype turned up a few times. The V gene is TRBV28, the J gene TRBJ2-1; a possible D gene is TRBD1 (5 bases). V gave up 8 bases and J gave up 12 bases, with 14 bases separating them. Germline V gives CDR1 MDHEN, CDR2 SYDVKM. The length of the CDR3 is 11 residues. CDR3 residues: CASQIQGRQFF. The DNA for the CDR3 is TGTGCCAGCCAAATTCAGGGTAGGCAGTTCTTC. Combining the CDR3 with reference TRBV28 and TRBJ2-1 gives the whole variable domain DVKVTQSSRYLVKRTGEKVFLECVQDMDHENMFWYRQDPGLGLRLIYFSYDVKMKEKGDIPEGYSVSREKKERFSLILESASTNQTSMYLCASQIQGRQFFGPGTRLTVL.

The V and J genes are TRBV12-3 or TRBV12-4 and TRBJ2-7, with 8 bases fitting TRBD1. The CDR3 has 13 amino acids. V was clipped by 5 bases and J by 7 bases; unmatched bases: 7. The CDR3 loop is CASSPDRVGEQYF. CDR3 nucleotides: TGTGCCAGCAGTCCGGACAGGGTTGGGGAGCAGTACTTC.

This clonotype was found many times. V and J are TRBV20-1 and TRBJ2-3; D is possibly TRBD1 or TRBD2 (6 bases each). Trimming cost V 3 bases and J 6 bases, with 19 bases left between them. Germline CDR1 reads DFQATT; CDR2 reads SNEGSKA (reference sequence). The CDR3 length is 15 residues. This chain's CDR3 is CSASPPGAGRDTQYF. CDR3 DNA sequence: TGCAGTGCTAGCCCCCCGGGGGCGGGACGGGATACGCAGTATTTT.

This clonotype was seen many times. CDR3 residues: CASSLALLGPDTQYF. Here the CDR3 DNA reads TGCGCCAGCAGCTTGGCCCTACTTGGGCCAGATACGCAGTATTTT. The rearrangement links TRBV5-1 to TRBJ2-3; the D is unclear. CDR3 length: 15 residues. Trimming cost V 0 bases and J 4 bases, with 12 bases left between them. Germline V gives CDR1 SGHRS, CDR2 YFSETQ.